The clone carrying this T cell receptor beta chain appeared a single time. Clones were read by immunoSEQ multiplex PCR, and TCRdb kept only the in-frame ones, dropping some. The table shows tens of thousands of clones, with 80% to 95% occurring only once. The sample is drawn from a study of T cell changes during pregnancy in multiple sclerosis. V was pared by 8 bases and J by 4 bases, with 6 bases between. Germline CDR1 reads SGHAT; CDR2 reads FQNNGV. CDR3 length equals 11 residues. The material sequenced was peripheral blood, taken in the first trimester of pregnancy. This receptor was taken from a female donor in good health, enrolled as a control in a pregnancy study. The J gene is TRBJ1-5, the V gene TRBV11-2, with D perhaps TRBD1 (5 bases). CDR3 DNA sequence: TGTGCCAGCGGGGCAAATCAGCCCCAGCATTTT. Translation: CASGANQPQHF.